Below, one TCR beta chain is given with its context. Data came from immunoSEQ multiplex PCR; TCRdb stores just in-frame clones and leaves some out. The repertoire holds roughly 59,000 clones, with just under 95% as singletons. This sample is drawn from a study of T cell changes during pregnancy in multiple sclerosis. CDR1 LGHNA and CDR2 YNFKEQ come from the germline V gene. J gave up 3 bases and V 5 bases, and 9 bases lay outside the gene matches. The CDR3 extends over 17 amino acids. The receptor was isolated from a female donor with multiple sclerosis, enrolled in a pregnancy study. The sequencing used CD4+ T cells from peripheral blood mononuclear cells, collected before pregnancy. V is TRBV4-2 and J is TRBJ2-1; 11 bases align to TRBD2. The CDR3 is CASSNRLAGNNYNEQFF. As DNA, the CDR3 is TGTGCCAGCAGCAACCGACTAGCGGGAAATAACTACAATGAGCAGTTCTTC.